This passage covers 2 T cell receptor beta chains from one sample sequenced in a study of tumor-infiltrating lymphocytes in primary liver carcinoma. RNA and DNA were co-extracted from about 19-30 mg of unsorted bulk tissue. TCR beta cDNA was prepared out of approximately 500 ng total RNA by means of a constant-region primer. Libraries for TCR beta were built through three nested multiplex PCR rounds, which together made up a slightly modified ARM-PCR procedure. Primers for the first two PCR rounds were TRBV1-TRBV30 forward primers and a C-beta reverse primer (roughly 10 cycles per round). In TCRdb, the multiplex PCR reads were re-called with MiXCR into one record per CDR3 protein. The table shows 100,000 to 150,000 distinct CDR3 sequences, with roughly 69% occurring only once. Sequenced material: liver tumor tissue from sampling region 1. Subset meaning: tumor region T1, superior pole. The origin of the receptors is a woman aged 60-75 years with primary liver carcinoma and hepatitis B virus infection.

Regarding this clonotype: Its ends do not fully match the called genes, so a read error is possible. J is TRBJ2-3 and V is TRBV2; 8 positions match TRBD1. CDR1 and CDR2 (germline): SNHLY, FYNNEI. CDR3 length: 14 residues. The CDR3: CASIRDRNPDTQYF. As DNA, the CDR3 is TGTGCGAGCATCAGGGACAGGAATCCAGATACGCAGTATTTT.

CDR3 nucleotides: TGTGCCAGCAGTAAAGGGACAGACTCCTACAATGAGCAGTTCTTC. This codes for CASSKGTDSYNEQFF. The V gene is TRBV6-1, the J gene TRBJ2-1; 7 bases line up with TRBD1. The CDR3 covers 15 residues. J lost 0 bases, V lost 5 bases, and 4 bases had no gene match. Germline CDR1 is MNHNS and CDR2 is SASEGT.